The rows below give T cell receptor beta chains drawn from one sample of a study of T cells in Graves' hyperthyroidism and ophthalmopathy. One entry per CDR3 protein, called by TCRdb with MiXCR from the multiplex PCR reads. The sample shows about 540,000 distinct CDR3 sequences, 46% of them seen only once. Sequencing was performed on peripheral blood or thyroid tissue (not recorded which). These receptors were collected from a woman under 30 with Graves' hyperthyroidism. Each CDR3 is given with its conserved first and last residue. D genes are given only for firm matches. Where a row states a size, it is once, few, many or the class of an expanded clone; other rows omit it.

>TRBV7-2|TRBD1|TRBJ1-1|-
CASTIPPGTGTPTEAFF
TGTGCCAGCACCATCCCCCCCGGGACAGGTACTCCAACTGAAGCTTTCTTT
>TRBV7-9|-|TRBJ1-4|few
CASSGRVSTNEKLFF
TGTGCCAGCAGCGGAAGGGTGTCAACTAATGAAAAACTGTTTTTT
>TRBV15|-|TRBJ1-1|many
CATSRVGWGTEAFF
TGTGCCACCAGCAGAGTTGGCTGGGGGACTGAAGCTTTCTTT
>TRBV19|-|TRBJ2-7|-
CASRYGGSYEQYF
TGTGCCAGTAGGTACGGAGGATCCTACGAGCAGTACTTC
>TRBV29-1|-|TRBJ1-2|many
CSVEDVNGYTF
TGCAGCGTTGAAGATGTAAATGGCTACACCTTC
>TRBV12-3/TRBV12-4|-|TRBJ1-5|-
CASRGAQGNQPQHF
TGTGCCAGCAGGGGGGCCCAGGGCAATCAGCCCCAGCATTTT
>TRBV10-3|TRBD2|TRBJ2-7|few
CASSYARGRSYEQYF
TGTGCCAGCAGTTACGCGCGGGGGAGGTCATACGAGCAGTACTTC
>TRBV10-3|TRBD1|TRBJ1-1|many
CAISADRGNTEAFF
TGTGCCATCAGTGCAGACAGGGGGAACACTGAAGCTTTCTTT
>TRBV7-2|TRBD1|TRBJ1-6|many
CASSWDRVALHF
TGTGCCAGCAGCTGGGACAGGGTGGCCCTCCACTTT
>TRBV2|-|TRBJ2-7|many
CASTGQGAYEQYF
TGTGCCAGCACGGGGCAGGGTGCTTACGAGCAGTACTTC
>TRBV12-3/TRBV12-4|TRBD2|TRBJ2-7|-
CASSFVAGGVYEQYF
TGTGCCAGCAGTTTCGTAGCGGGAGGGGTCTACGAGCAGTACTTC
>TRBV2|-|TRBJ2-7|-
CASRAASTSYEQYF
TGTGCCAGCAGGGCGGCTAGCACCTCCTACGAGCAGTACTTC
>TRBV7-9|-|TRBJ2-5|-
CASSQDQAWETQYF
TGCGCCAGCAGCCAAGACCAAGCTTGGGAGACCCAGTACTTC
>TRBV7-9|-|TRBJ2-7|few
CASSAGPYEQYF
TGTGCCAGCAGCGCCGGACCCTACGAGCAGTACTTC
>TRBV25-1|-|TRBJ2-7|-
CASSDQGYEQYF
TGTGCCAGCAGTGATCAGGGGTACGAGCAGTACTTC
>TRBV29-1|-|TRBJ1-2|many
CSVEARGGQDGYTF
TGCAGCGTTGAAGCCCGGGGGGGGCAGGACGGCTACACCTTC
>TRBV10-3|TRBD1|TRBJ1-1|-
CASSDRVFNTETFF
TGTGCCAGCAGTGACAGGGTCTTCAACACTGAAACTTTCTTT
>TRBV4-2|-|TRBJ1-5|-
CASSQDRTANQPQHF
TGTGCCAGCAGCCAAGATCGGACAGCGAATCAGCCCCAGCATTTT
>TRBV7-9|-|TRBJ1-6|-
CASNSGHTDSPLHF
TGCGCCAGCAACTCGGGACATACCGATTCACCCCTCCACTTT
>TRBV2|TRBD1|TRBJ1-2|many
CACRQGTTSGYTF
TGTGCCTGCAGACAGGGAACGACGAGTGGCTACACCTTC
>TRBV6-5|-|TRBJ2-7|-
CASSYANRENYEQYF
TGTGCCAGCAGTTACGCGAACAGGGAGAACTACGAGCAGTACTTC
>TRBV20-1|-|TRBJ1-1|-
CSGTGGENTEAFF
TGCAGTGGGACGGGGGGGGAGAACACTGAAGCTTTCTTT
>TRBV20-1|-|TRBJ2-7|-
CSVGDSDTYEQYF
TGCAGTGTCGGCGACAGTGACACCTACGAGCAGTACTTC
>TRBV7-9|-|TRBJ1-4|-
CASSQDSGGANEKLFF
TGTGCCAGCAGCCAAGATTCGGGGGGGGCTAATGAAAAACTGTTTTTT
>TRBV24-1|TRBD1|TRBJ1-5|few
CATSRWQGEPQHF
TGTGCCACCAGTCGGTGGCAGGGGGAGCCCCAGCATTTT
>TRBV7-6|-|TRBJ2-3|-
CASSPGGNTQYF
TGTGCCAGCAGCCCAGGGGGGAATACGCAGTATTTT
>TRBV12-3/TRBV12-4|-|TRBJ1-6|few
CASCSGRGGDSPLHF
TGTGCCAGCTGTTCCGGGCGCGGGGGGGATTCACCCCTCCACTTT
>TRBV7-2|-|TRBJ1-4|-
CASSLAVGADEKLFF
TGTGCCAGCAGCTTAGCCGTCGGCGCTGATGAAAAACTGTTTTTT
>TRBV5-1|TRBD2|TRBJ2-5|-
CASSSSGTSGKETQYF
TGCGCCAGCAGCTCGTCCGGGACTAGCGGGAAGGAGACCCAGTACTTC
>TRBV5-1|TRBD1|TRBJ1-2|few
CASSLESGGNGYTF
TGCGCCAGCAGCTTGGAGTCAGGGGGGAATGGCTACACCTTC
>TRBV29-1|TRBD1|TRBJ2-7|-
CSGTGDWGEQYF
TGCAGCGGAACAGGGGATTGGGGCGAGCAGTACTTC
>TRBV20-1|-|TRBJ1-4|-
CSASFTTNEKLFF
TGCAGTGCTAGTTTCACCACTAATGAAAAACTGTTTTTT
>TRBV6-2/TRBV6-3|-|TRBJ1-1|-
CASTNQGGTEAFF
TGTGCCAGCACTAATCAGGGCGGGACTGAAGCTTTCTTT
>TRBV29-1|-|TRBJ1-3|-
CSVEGVGGPGNTIYF
TGCAGCGTTGAAGGCGTCGGCGGACCTGGAAACACCATATATTTT
>TRBV7-9|TRBD2|TRBJ2-5|many
CASSSHPGLASETQYF
TGTGCCAGCAGCTCCCATCCGGGACTAGCGTCCGAGACCCAGTACTTC
>TRBV10-2|TRBD2|TRBJ2-6|-
CASNQPTSGRAGANVLTF
TGCGCCAGCAACCAACCGACTAGCGGGAGGGCAGGGGCCAACGTCCTGACTTTC